This TCR beta chain was recorded in a study of neoadjuvant nivolumab and ipilimumab in lung cancer. Overall study: Nivolumab 3 mg/kg was given days 1, 15 and 29, plus ipilimumab 1 mg/kg day 1 in combination. General observations from the study: Only two of four nivolumab-treated tumors gained richness and clonality by surgery. Pretherapy blood TCR richness correlated positively with resected tumor richness. Compared with tumor-adjacent uninvolved lung, resected tumors showed greater richness and clonality.

Sequencing used immunoSEQ multiplex PCR; TCRdb keeps in-frame clones, though not all of them. This sample yields 40,000 to 55,000 clones, of which roughly 90% are seen a single time; over 3.5% belongs to the top ten. Regarding this clone: Its target is not known.

This material consisted of blood, taken before neoadjuvant nivolumab, alone or with ipilimumab. The receptor was isolated from an adult with non-small cell lung cancer. Some clones in this sample may be carry-over from other donors' samples.

The DNA for the CDR3 is TGTGCCAGCAGCTTATACGGGAGGAGAAATGAGCAGTTCTTC. This gives the protein CASSLYGRRNEQFF. The rearrangement links TRBV7-9 to TRBJ2-1, with 7 nucleotides matching TRBD2. V shed 2 bases and J 7 bases; nucleotides not matched to a gene: 5. Germline loops: CDR1 SEHNR, CDR2 FQNEAQ (reference sequence). This CDR3 spans 14 amino acids.